This T cell receptor beta chain was captured by sequencing in a study of CD8+CD57+ T cells in acquired aplastic anemia. The germline V gene encodes CDR1 SGHTA and CDR2 FQGNSA. Trimming took off 5 bases at V and 0 bases at J, with 10 bases between the two ends. CDR3 length: 15 amino acids. CDR3 and TCR beta VDJ profiling relied on genomic DNA as the template. TCRdb re-called the reads with MiXCR, one entry per CDR3 protein. The sample yields around 140,000 distinct CDR3 sequences, less than 45% seen once. Overall study findings and caveats: Around 30 was the count of CD8+ CDR3 sequences that patients shared with controls.

This clonotype was seen at least ten times. Its specificity is not known. The TCR was taken from a human donor in good health, serving as a control. This rearrangement joins TRBV7-2 to TRBJ1-4; D is unresolved. The sample consisted of sorted CD4+, CD8+, or CD8+CD57+ T cells (not recorded which) from PBMCs. The CDR3: CASSPQLATNEKLFF. In nucleotides, the CDR3 is TGTGCCAGCAGCCCACAGCTAGCAACTAATGAAAAACTGTTTTTT.